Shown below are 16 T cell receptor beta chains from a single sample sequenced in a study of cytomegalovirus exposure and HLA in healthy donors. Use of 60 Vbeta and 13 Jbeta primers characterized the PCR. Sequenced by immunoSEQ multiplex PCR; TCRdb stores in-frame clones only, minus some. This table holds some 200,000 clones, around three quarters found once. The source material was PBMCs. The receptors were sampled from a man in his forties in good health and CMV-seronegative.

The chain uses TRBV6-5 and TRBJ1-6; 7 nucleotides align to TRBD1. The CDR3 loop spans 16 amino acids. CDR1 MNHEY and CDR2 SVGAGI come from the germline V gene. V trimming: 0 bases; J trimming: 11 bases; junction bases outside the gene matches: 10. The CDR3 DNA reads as TGTGCCAGCAGTTACTCGAGGGACAGCCCGCGGGCACCCCTCCACTTT. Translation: CASSYSRDSPRAPLHF.

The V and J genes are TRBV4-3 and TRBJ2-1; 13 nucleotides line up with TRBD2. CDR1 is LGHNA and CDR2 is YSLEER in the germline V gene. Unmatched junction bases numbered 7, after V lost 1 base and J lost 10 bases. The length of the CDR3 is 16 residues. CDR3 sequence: CASSQATSGGGKEQFF. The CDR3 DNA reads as TGCGCCAGCAGCCAAGCTACTAGCGGGGGGGGCAAGGAGCAGTTCTTC.

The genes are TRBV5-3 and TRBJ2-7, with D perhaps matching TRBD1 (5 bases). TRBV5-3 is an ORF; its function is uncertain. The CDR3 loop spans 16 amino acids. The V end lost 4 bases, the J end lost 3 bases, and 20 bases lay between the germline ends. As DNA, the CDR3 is TGTGCCAGAAGCCTTCGAGGCGAAGGGGCACTCTACGAGCAGTACTTC. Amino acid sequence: CARSLRGEGALYEQYF.

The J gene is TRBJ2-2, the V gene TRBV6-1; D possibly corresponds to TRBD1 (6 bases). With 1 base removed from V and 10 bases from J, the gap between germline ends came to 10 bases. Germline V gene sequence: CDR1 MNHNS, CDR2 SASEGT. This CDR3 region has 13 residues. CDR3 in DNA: TGTGCCAGCAGTGAAGGCAGGGGTTTGGAGCTGTTTTTT. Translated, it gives CASSEGRGLELFF.

The CDR3 region has the DNA TGTGCCAGTAGTGTACCGCCTAGCGGGGGGCTGACAGATACGCAGTATTTT. Protein: CASSVPPSGGLTDTQYF. V is TRBV19 and J is TRBJ2-3; 11 nucleotides match TRBD2. This CDR3 has 17 amino acids. V lost 5 bases to trimming and J lost 3 bases; unmatched junction nucleotides: 10. The germline CDR1 and CDR2 sequences are LNHDA and SQIVND (reference sequence).

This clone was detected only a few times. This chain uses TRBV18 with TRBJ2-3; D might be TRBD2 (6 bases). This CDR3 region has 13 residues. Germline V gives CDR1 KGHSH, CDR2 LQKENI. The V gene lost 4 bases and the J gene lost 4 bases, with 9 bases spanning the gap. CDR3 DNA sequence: TGTGCCAGCTCACTCGGGGGAGCAGATACGCAGTATTTT. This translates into CASSLGGADTQYF.

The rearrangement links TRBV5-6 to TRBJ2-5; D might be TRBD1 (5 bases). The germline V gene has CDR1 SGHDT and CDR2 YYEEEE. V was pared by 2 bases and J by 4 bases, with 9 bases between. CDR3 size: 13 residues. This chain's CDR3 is CASSFGTGETQYF. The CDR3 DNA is TGTGCCAGCAGCTTTGGTACAGGAGAGACCCAGTACTTC.

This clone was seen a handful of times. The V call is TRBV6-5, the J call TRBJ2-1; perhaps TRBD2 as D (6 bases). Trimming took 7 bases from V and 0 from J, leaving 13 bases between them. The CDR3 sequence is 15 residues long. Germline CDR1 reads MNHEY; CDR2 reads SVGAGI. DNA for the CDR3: TGTGCCAGCACCTCCGCCGGGGGCTCCTACAATGAGCAGTTCTTC. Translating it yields CASTSAGGSYNEQFF.

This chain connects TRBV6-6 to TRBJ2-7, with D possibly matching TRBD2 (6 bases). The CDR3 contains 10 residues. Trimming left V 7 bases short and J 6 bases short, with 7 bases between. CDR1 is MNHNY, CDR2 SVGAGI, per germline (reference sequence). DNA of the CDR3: TGTGCCAGCATGGGAGGCGAGCAGTACTTC. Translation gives CASMGGEQYF.

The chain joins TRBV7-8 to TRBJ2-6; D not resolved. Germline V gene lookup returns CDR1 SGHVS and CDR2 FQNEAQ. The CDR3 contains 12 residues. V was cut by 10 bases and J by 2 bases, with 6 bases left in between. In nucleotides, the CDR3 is TGTGCCACCCACACTGGGGCCAACGTCCTGACTTTC. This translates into CATHTGANVLTF.

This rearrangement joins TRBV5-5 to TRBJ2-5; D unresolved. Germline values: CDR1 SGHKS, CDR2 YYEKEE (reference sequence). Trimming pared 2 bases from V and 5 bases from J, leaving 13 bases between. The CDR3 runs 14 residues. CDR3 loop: CASSLPTLRETQYF. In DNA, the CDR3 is TGTGCCAGCAGCTTACCGACACTCCGGGAGACCCAGTACTTC.

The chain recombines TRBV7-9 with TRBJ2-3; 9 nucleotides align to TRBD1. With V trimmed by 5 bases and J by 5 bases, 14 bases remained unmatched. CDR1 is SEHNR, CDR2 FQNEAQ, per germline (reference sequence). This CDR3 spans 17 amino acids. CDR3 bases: TGTGCCAGCAGCCAACCTAATACAGGGGGCTTAGGAGATACGCAGTATTTT. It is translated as CASSQPNTGGLGDTQYF.

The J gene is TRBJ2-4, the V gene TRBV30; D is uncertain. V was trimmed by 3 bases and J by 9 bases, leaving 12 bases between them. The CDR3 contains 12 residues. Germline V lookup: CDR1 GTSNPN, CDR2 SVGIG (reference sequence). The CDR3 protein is CAWSRNRVIQYF. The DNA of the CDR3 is TGTGCCTGGAGCCGGAACAGAGTCATTCAGTACTTC.

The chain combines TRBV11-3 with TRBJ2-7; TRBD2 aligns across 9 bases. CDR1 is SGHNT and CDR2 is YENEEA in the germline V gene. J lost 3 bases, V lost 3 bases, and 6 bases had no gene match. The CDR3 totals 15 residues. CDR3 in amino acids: CASSLSSGGLYEQYF. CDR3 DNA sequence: TGTGCCAGCAGCTTGAGTAGCGGGGGCCTCTACGAGCAGTACTTC.

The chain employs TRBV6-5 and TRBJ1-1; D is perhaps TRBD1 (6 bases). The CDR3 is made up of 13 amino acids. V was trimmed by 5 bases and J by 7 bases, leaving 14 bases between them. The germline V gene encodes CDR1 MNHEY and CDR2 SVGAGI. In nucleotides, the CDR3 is TGTGCCAGCAGTCCCCAGGGGTCCCGTGAAGCTTTCTTT. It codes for CASSPQGSREAFF.

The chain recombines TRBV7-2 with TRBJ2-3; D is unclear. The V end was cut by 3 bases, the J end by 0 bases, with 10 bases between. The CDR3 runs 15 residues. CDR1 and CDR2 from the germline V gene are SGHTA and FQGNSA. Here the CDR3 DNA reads TGTGCCAGCAGCTTCCGAAAACTTAGCACAGATACGCAGTATTTT. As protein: CASSFRKLSTDTQYF.